This T cell receptor beta chain appears in the sequencing data of a study of OX40 agonist ivuxolimab in advanced cancers. Across the whole study: One hepatocellular carcinoma and a couple of cutaneous melanoma patients partially responded. Study-wide findings and caveats: On average, a greater number of expanded clones characterised CD8+ T cells relative to CD4+.

Comment on this clone: Antigen unknown.

Generated by immunoSEQ multiplex PCR, the TCRdb table keeps only in-frame clones and is missing some. The sample includes around 100,000 clones, approximately 90% of them seen just once. This sample comprised CD4+ or CD8+ T cells sorted from blood, obtained in a trial of the OX40 agonist ivuxolimab. This TCR was sampled from an adult with an advanced solid tumor such as melanoma, head and neck, liver or kidney cancer.

The CDR3: CSVGQGSYEQYF. DNA of the CDR3: TGCAGCGTTGGTCAGGGTTCCTACGAGCAGTACTTC. The chain employs TRBV29-1 and TRBJ2-7, with a possible D match to TRBD1 (5 bases). Trimming left V 4 bases short and J 1 base short, with 8 bases between. CDR1 is SQVTM, CDR2 ANQGSEA, per germline. This CDR3 region has 12 residues.